This T cell receptor (beta chain) was sequenced in a study of blood T cells in healthy people across ages. Study-wide results and caveats: TCR beta diversity was tightly associated with the proportion of naive T cells. The diversity estimates, figures obtained from one million T cells, were considered underestimates.

In this sample, this clonotype turned up a few times. Its matching antigen is unknown. The authors ran a second PCR of 7 to 11 cycles using a sample-barcoded 5' primer and a J-beta primer mix. Every cDNA molecule bore a tag from a template-switch adaptor containing 12 random nucleotides. There were at least 2.5 million CDR3-containing paired-end reads obtained from each sample. Via MiXCR, TCRdb re-called the 5' RACE reads, giving one row per CDR3 protein. Of roughly 1.4 million distinct CDR3 sequences listed, 59% were seen once; the top ten hold over 5%. The specimen sequenced was blood. This TCR came from a man in his late teens or twenties in good health.

In nucleotides, the CDR3 is TGCAGCGTACTAGCGAGATACGAGCAGTACTTC. Encoded protein: CSVLARYEQYF. V gene TRBV29-1 combines with J gene TRBJ2-7; 7 positions agree with TRBD2. The J segment lost 4 bases and the V segment lost 6 bases, leaving 3 bases of the junction unmatched. Looked up from germline, CDR1 is SQVTM and CDR2 is ANQGSEA. This CDR3 comprises 11 residues.